The 10 T cell receptor beta chains given below trace back to one sample, sequenced in a study of response to subunit inactivated influenza vaccine. TCRdb called the RT-PCR reads again in MiXCR, with one record for every CDR3 protein. The data show about half a million distinct CDR3 sequences, approximately 7.6% seen once. The sequencing used PBMCs from blood, collected 23 to 25 months after vaccination. These receptors were collected from a man aged 45 to 70 who received an inactivated influenza vaccine.

V gene TRBV6-4 combines with J gene TRBJ2-1; maybe TRBD1 (5 bases). The CDR3 totals 14 residues. Trimming left V 0 bases short and J 9 bases short, with 12 bases between. Per the germline V gene, CDR1 is MRHNA and CDR2 is SNTAGT. CDR3: CASSDSGALGEQFF. CDR3 nucleotide sequence: TGTGCCAGCAGTGACTCAGGGGCCTTGGGTGAGCAGTTCTTC.

Note on this clonotype: A read error may account for a junction end that differs from germline. The CDR3 region is CARSIRFSTDTQYF. CDR3 in DNA: TGTGCCCGCAGTATCCGGTTCAGTACAGATACGCAGTATTTT. V gene TRBV2 combines with J gene TRBJ2-3; D is unclear. This CDR3 is 14 amino acids long. The germline V gene has CDR1 SNHLY and CDR2 FYNNEI.

This clonotype was counted between two and nine times. The chain is built from TRBV13 and TRBJ2-1; TRBD2 agrees at 7 bases. In germline, CDR1 is PRHDT, CDR2 FYEKMQ (reference sequence). The CDR3 runs 13 residues. V trimming: 8 bases; J trimming: 9 bases; junction bases outside the gene matches: 10. The CDR3: CASGGEGRSEQFF. In DNA, the CDR3 is TGTGCCAGCGGGGGGGAGGGCCGCAGTGAGCAGTTCTTC.

The chain couples TRBV7-2 to TRBJ2-4; 9 bases align to TRBD2. Trimming at V came to 2 bases and at J to 9 bases, leaving 5 bases not matched to a gene. The CDR3 spans 14 residues. Germline V gene sequence: CDR1 SGHTA, CDR2 FQGNSA. CDR3 sequence reads: CASSLSGGGAIQYF. The CDR3 DNA reads as TGTGCCAGCAGCTTAAGTGGCGGGGGGGCCATTCAGTACTTC.

The chain recombines TRBV6-5 with TRBJ2-5, with 8 bases identical to TRBD2. From germline, CDR1 is MNHEY and CDR2 SVGAGI. This CDR3 is 15 amino acids long. With V trimmed by 0 bases and J by 5 bases, 5 bases remained unmatched. The DNA of the CDR3 is TGTGCCAGCAGTTACTCTGCGGGAGGTCCGGAGACCCAGTACTTC. Amino acid sequence: CASSYSAGGPETQYF.

This clonotype was counted many times. The chain joins TRBV6-5 to TRBJ2-6; 10 nucleotides align to TRBD1. Losses at the gene ends were 3 bases for V and 1 base for J; bases not matched to a gene: 9. CDR1 and CDR2 (germline): MNHEY, SVGAGI. The CDR3 totals 19 residues. The CDR3 is CASSYAQGQGRSGANVLTF. The CDR3 DNA reads as TGTGCCAGCAGTTATGCCCAGGGACAGGGGAGATCTGGGGCCAACGTCCTGACTTTC.

This clonotype came up a few times. The V call is TRBV30, the J call TRBJ2-7; D is unresolved. CDR1 GTSNPN and CDR2 SVGIG come from the germline V gene (reference sequence). V lost 0 bases, J lost 7 bases, and 16 bases lay in between. CDR3 size: 14 residues. CDR3 sequence reads: CAWSVSYTLREQYF. The CDR3 DNA reads as TGTGCCTGGAGTGTAAGTTATACCCTAAGGGAGCAGTACTTC.

Regarding this clonotype: At one end the junction does not follow the germline gene, possibly because of a read error. The rearrangement uses TRBV20-1 and TRBJ2-1; the match to TRBD1 covers 8 bases. Germline-derived CDR1 and CDR2 are DFQATT and SNEGSKA (reference sequence). This CDR3 spans 16 amino acids. CDR3 DNA sequence: TGCAGTGCTAGAGCGATGACAGGGGAAAGTTACAATGAGCAGCTCTTC. Its translation is CSARAMTGESYNEQLF.

Many counts were recorded for this clonotype. This rearrangement joins TRBV12-3 or TRBV12-4 to TRBJ2-3, with TRBD2 matching over 8 bases. This CDR3 is 15 amino acids long. V was pared by 7 bases and J by 4 bases, with 10 bases of the junction left unmatched. For the CDR3, the DNA is TGTGCCAGCACCCACGGGGGGGACTTTTCAGATACGCAGTATTTT. It encodes CASTHGGDFSDTQYF.

This clonotype has ten or more counts. The J gene is TRBJ1-2, the V gene TRBV7-2, with D perhaps TRBD1 (5 bases). This CDR3 has 15 amino acids. Germline assignment: CDR1 SGHTA and CDR2 FQGNSA. Trimming shortened V by 1 base and J by 0 bases, and 9 bases separated the two germline ends. CDR3 DNA: TGTGCCAGCAGCTTAGTACCGGGACCTAACTATGGCTACACCTTC. The encoded protein is CASSLVPGPNYGYTF.